This TCR beta chain was obtained from a study of blood T cell repertoires in COVID-19. Individuals aged roughly 18 to 100 years were recruited from 24 US areas. In Cohort 3, a recovered donor had either two negative PCRs, clearance, or symptom resolution. This clone was recorded once. Sequencing was performed with immunoSEQ multiplex PCR; in TCRdb, only in-frame clones are kept and a portion is missing. The repertoire holds more than 250,000 clones, 65% to 90% seen once, with around 9.3% in the top ten. Germline-derived CDR1 and CDR2 are MGHRA and YSYEKL. CDR3 length equals 15 residues. V was shortened by 1 base and J by 0 bases, with 7 bases between the two germline ends.

This clonotype was sampled from a woman aged 18-29 years who had recovered from COVID-19. The gene calls are TRBV4-1 and TRBJ1-5; D is unclear. Sequences were obtained from PBMCs or T cells enriched from blood (not recorded which). The CDR3 region is CASSQVPDSNQPQHF. Here the CDR3 DNA reads TGCGCCAGCAGCCAAGTGCCAGATAGCAATCAGCCCCAGCATTTT.